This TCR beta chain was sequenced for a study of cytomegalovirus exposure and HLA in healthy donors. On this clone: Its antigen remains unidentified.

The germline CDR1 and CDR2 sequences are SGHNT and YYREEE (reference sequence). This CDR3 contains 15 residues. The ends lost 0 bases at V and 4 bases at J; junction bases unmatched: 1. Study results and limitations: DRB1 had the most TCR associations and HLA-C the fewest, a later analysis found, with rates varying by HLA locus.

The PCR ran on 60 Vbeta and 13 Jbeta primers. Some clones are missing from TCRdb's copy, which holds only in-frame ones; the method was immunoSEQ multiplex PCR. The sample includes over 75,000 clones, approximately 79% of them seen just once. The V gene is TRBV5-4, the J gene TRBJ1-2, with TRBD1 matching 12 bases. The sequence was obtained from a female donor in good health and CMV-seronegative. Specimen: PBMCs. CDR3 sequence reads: CASSLEGQGAYGYTF. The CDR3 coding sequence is TGTGCCAGCAGCTTGGAGGGACAGGGGGCCTATGGCTACACCTTC.